Below, 5 T cell receptor beta chains from the same sample are listed, as sequenced in a study of blood T cells in healthy people across ages. Together with a sample-barcoded 5' primer, a J-beta primer mix was included in a second PCR lasting about 7 to 12 cycles. TCRdb fed the 5' RACE reads into MiXCR, producing one record per CDR3 protein. The repertoire holds 700,000 to 900,000 distinct CDR3 sequences, with approximately 55% as singletons. The sample was blood. These receptors were taken from a man at least 80 years old in good health.

This clonotype was seen more than once but under ten times. The chain joins TRBV3-1 to TRBJ2-1; D unresolved. Per the germline V gene, CDR1 is LGHDT and CDR2 is YNNKEL (reference sequence). Trimming removed 1 base from V and 13 bases from J, with 14 bases in between. The CDR3 extends over 13 amino acids. The CDR3, as DNA: TGTGCCAGCAGCCAAGGGCCTAGGGTTGGTCAGTTCTTC. Its translation: CASSQGPRVGQFF.

A word on this clonotype: One base away lies a much larger clone, so this may be a sequencing read error. The CDR3 DNA sequence: TGTGCCTGCAGCCCCCAATCCGCAACTAATGAAAAACTGTTTTTT. Residues: CACSPQSATNEKLFF. The V call is TRBV7-2, the J call TRBJ1-4; D is ambiguous. This CDR3 region has 15 residues. Germline V CDR1 and CDR2: SGHTA, FQGNSA.

The chain links TRBV6-5 to TRBJ2-3; D gene ambiguous. CDR1 and CDR2 from the germline V gene are MNHEY and SVGAGI. Between the trimmed V and J ends, which lost 7 bases and 14 bases, there was a span of 28 bases. This CDR3 has 15 amino acids. As DNA, the CDR3 is TGTGCCAGCACCGCGTCGACGGGTGAGAACAGATACGCGTATTTT. This translates into CASTASTGENRYAYF.

The chain combines TRBV28 with TRBJ1-2, with D possibly matching TRBD1 (5 bases). V dropped 2 bases and J dropped 8 bases, with 15 bases sitting between them. The length of the CDR3 is 14 residues. The germline gives CDR1 MDHEN, CDR2 SYDVKM. This CDR3 reads CASSLGGGAGGYTF. CDR3 coding DNA: TGTGCCAGCAGTTTAGGCGGCGGGGCGGGAGGCTACACCTTC.

This clonotype showed up just once. This sequence joins TRBV11-1 and TRBJ2-2, with TRBD1 matching over 7 bases. The CDR3 length is 15 residues. Trimming removed 7 bases from V and 2 bases from J; junction bases left unmatched: 7. Germline lookup yields CDR1 SGHAT and CDR2 FQDESV (reference sequence). For the CDR3, the DNA is TGTGCCAGCACCGAGGGGACAGTCAACACCGGGGAGCTGTTTTTT. This translates into CASTEGTVNTGELFF.